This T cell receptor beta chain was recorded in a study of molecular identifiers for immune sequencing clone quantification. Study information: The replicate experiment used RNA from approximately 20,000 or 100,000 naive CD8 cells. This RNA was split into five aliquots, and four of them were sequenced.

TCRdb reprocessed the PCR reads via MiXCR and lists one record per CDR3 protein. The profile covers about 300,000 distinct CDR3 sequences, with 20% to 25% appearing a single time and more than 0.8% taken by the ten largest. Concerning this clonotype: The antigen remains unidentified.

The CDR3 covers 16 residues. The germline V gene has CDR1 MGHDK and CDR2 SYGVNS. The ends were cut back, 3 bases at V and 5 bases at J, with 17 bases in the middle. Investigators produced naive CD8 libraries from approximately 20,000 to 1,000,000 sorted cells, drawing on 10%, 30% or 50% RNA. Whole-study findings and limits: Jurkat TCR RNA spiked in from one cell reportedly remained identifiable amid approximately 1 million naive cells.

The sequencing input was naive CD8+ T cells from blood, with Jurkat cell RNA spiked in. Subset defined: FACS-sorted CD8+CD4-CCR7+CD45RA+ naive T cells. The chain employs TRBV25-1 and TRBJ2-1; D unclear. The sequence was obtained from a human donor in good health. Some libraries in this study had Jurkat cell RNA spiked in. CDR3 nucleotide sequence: TGTGCCAGCAGTGATGATTCCCCCAGTCGCCACAATGAGCAGTTCTTC. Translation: CASSDDSPSRHNEQFF.